This is a list of T cell receptor beta chains from one sample in a study of cytomegalovirus exposure and HLA in healthy donors. This table comes from immunoSEQ multiplex PCR, and its TCRdb copy is limited to in-frame clones, with some not included. Here the sample spans a few hundred thousand clones, approximately 90% being singletons. The sequenced sample consisted of PBMCs. Receptor source: a woman between 18 and 29 years old in good health and CMV-seronegative. Each CDR3 is given with its conserved first and last residue. D genes are given only for firm matches. A row's size may be missing; if present it is once, few, many or a size class.

D gene: TRBD1
V gene: TRBV5-3
CDR3 length: 14
J gene: TRBJ1-1
clone size: .
CDR3 protein: CARSTKGQDTEAFF
CDR3 DNA: TGTGCCAGAAGCACGAAGGGACAGGATACAGAAGCTTTCTTT

D gene: .
V gene: TRBV6-1
CDR3 length: 18
J gene: TRBJ2-2
clone size: .
CDR3 protein: CASSVDIAPTGNTGELFF
CDR3 DNA: TGTGCCAGCAGTGTGGACATTGCCCCCACAGGGAACACCGGGGAGCTGTTTTTT

D gene: TRBD1
V gene: TRBV23-1
CDR3 length: 14
J gene: TRBJ2-3
clone size: .
CDR3 protein: CASTTGGPEDTQYF
CDR3 DNA: TGCGCCAGCACGACAGGGGGGCCTGAAGATACGCAGTATTTT

D gene: .
V gene: TRBV7-2
CDR3 length: 14
J gene: TRBJ1-1
clone size: .
CDR3 protein: CASSLIAQNTEAFF
CDR3 DNA: TGTGCCAGCAGCTTAATCGCACAGAACACTGAAGCTTTCTTT

D gene: .
V gene: TRBV18
CDR3 length: 13
J gene: TRBJ2-2
clone size: .
CDR3 protein: CASSPSSTGELFF
CDR3 DNA: TGTGCCAGCTCACCATCTTCCACCGGGGAGCTGTTTTTT

D gene: .
V gene: TRBV10-2
CDR3 length: 13
J gene: TRBJ1-2
clone size: .
CDR3 protein: CASTPTGSHGYTF
CDR3 DNA: TGCGCCAGCACCCCCACAGGGTCTCATGGCTACACCTTC

D gene: .
V gene: TRBV13
CDR3 length: 13
J gene: TRBJ1-3
clone size: .
CDR3 protein: CASSLGQASPIYF
CDR3 DNA: TGTGCCAGCAGCTTGGGCCAGGCCAGTCCCATATATTTT

D gene: .
V gene: TRBV9
CDR3 length: 14
J gene: TRBJ2-3
clone size: few
CDR3 protein: CASSVGGVGSAEYF
CDR3 DNA: TGTGCCAGCAGCGTAGGAGGCGTCGGGAGCGCCGAGTATTTT

D gene: .
V gene: TRBV6-5
CDR3 length: 12
J gene: TRBJ1-1
clone size: .
CDR3 protein: CASSYSRELAFF
CDR3 DNA: TGTGCCAGCAGTTACTCGAGAGAGTTGGCTTTCTTT

D gene: TRBD1
V gene: TRBV19
CDR3 length: 15
J gene: TRBJ1-4
clone size: .
CDR3 protein: CASSTAGTGLGKLFF
CDR3 DNA: TGTGCCAGTAGTACCGCCGGGACAGGGCTGGGGAAACTGTTTTTT

D gene: .
V gene: TRBV10-1
CDR3 length: 19
J gene: TRBJ2-3
clone size: .
CDR3 protein: CASSEIWGRGSRGTDTQYF
CDR3 DNA: TGCGCCAGCAGTGAGATATGGGGGAGAGGCTCCAGGGGAACAGATACGCAGTATTTT

D gene: .
V gene: TRBV7-6
CDR3 length: 14
J gene: TRBJ1-1
clone size: .
CDR3 protein: CASSPQHLNTEAFF
CDR3 DNA: TGTGCCAGCAGCCCACAGCACCTCAACACTGAAGCTTTCTTT

D gene: .
V gene: TRBV5-1
CDR3 length: 16
J gene: TRBJ2-3
clone size: .
CDR3 protein: CASHHPAEEITDTQYF
CDR3 DNA: TGCGCCAGCCACCACCCCGCGGAGGAAATCACAGATACGCAGTATTTT

D gene: TRBD2
V gene: TRBV6-5
CDR3 length: 15
J gene: TRBJ2-1
clone size: .
CDR3 protein: CASSYRLAAYNEQFF
CDR3 DNA: TGTGCCAGCAGTTACCGACTAGCGGCCTACAATGAGCAGTTCTTC

D gene: .
V gene: TRBV5-1
CDR3 length: 14
J gene: TRBJ2-7
clone size: .
CDR3 protein: CARSADRSTYEQYF
CDR3 DNA: TGCGCCCGCAGCGCGGATAGGAGTACCTACGAGCAGTACTTC

D gene: TRBD1
V gene: TRBV11-2
CDR3 length: 15
J gene: TRBJ1-4
clone size: .
CDR3 protein: CASSLQGAANEKLFF
CDR3 DNA: TGTGCCAGCAGCTTACAGGGGGCGGCTAATGAAAAACTGTTTTTT

D gene: TRBD2
V gene: TRBV7-8
CDR3 length: 18
J gene: TRBJ2-5
clone size: once
CDR3 protein: CASSPGTSGGPRRETQYF
CDR3 DNA: TGTGCCAGCAGCCCCGGGACTAGCGGGGGCCCCCGACGGGAGACCCAGTACTTC

D gene: .
V gene: TRBV19
CDR3 length: 11
J gene: TRBJ2-5
clone size: .
CDR3 protein: CASSIGGISHF
CDR3 DNA: TGTGCCAGTAGTATTGGCGGTATCTCGCACTTC

D gene: TRBD2
V gene: TRBV4-2
CDR3 length: 17
J gene: TRBJ2-1
clone size: .
CDR3 protein: CASSPHEASGEKDEQFF
CDR3 DNA: TGTGCCAGCAGCCCCCACGAGGCTAGCGGGGAGAAGGATGAGCAGTTCTTC

D gene: TRBD1
V gene: TRBV4-3
CDR3 length: 15
J gene: TRBJ1-2
clone size: .
CDR3 protein: CASSQEPTGGDGYTF
CDR3 DNA: TGCGCCAGCAGCCAAGAACCCACAGGGGGTGATGGCTACACCTTC

D gene: TRBD2
V gene: TRBV11-3
CDR3 length: 16
J gene: TRBJ2-7
clone size: .
CDR3 protein: CASSFETSGSSYEQYF
CDR3 DNA: TGTGCCAGCAGCTTCGAGACTAGCGGAAGCTCCTACGAGCAGTACTTC

D gene: .
V gene: TRBV18
CDR3 length: 16
J gene: TRBJ1-6
clone size: .
CDR3 protein: CASSPPISGDNSPLHF
CDR3 DNA: TGTGCCAGCTCACCACCGATCTCAGGGGATAATTCACCCCTCCACTTT

D gene: .
V gene: TRBV5-6
CDR3 length: 15
J gene: TRBJ2-7
clone size: .
CDR3 protein: CASSPRGRSSYEQYF
CDR3 DNA: TGTGCCAGCAGCCCAAGGGGCAGGAGCTCCTACGAGCAGTACTTC

D gene: .
V gene: TRBV12-5
CDR3 length: 16
J gene: TRBJ1-2
clone size: .
CDR3 protein: CASGLALPGRSYGYTF
CDR3 DNA: TGTGCTAGTGGTTTGGCACTGCCAGGGAGGTCCTATGGCTACACCTTC

D gene: .
V gene: TRBV19
CDR3 length: 16
J gene: TRBJ2-3
clone size: once
CDR3 protein: CASSRGLLTSTDTQYF
CDR3 DNA: TGTGCCAGTAGTAGGGGACTTCTAACTAGCACAGATACGCAGTATTTT

D gene: TRBD1
V gene: TRBV27
CDR3 length: 16
J gene: TRBJ1-2
clone size: .
CDR3 protein: CASSSGGSTGNYGYTF
CDR3 DNA: TGTGCCAGCAGTTCAGGGGGTTCGACAGGGAACTATGGCTACACCTTC

D gene: .
V gene: TRBV10-1
CDR3 length: 18
J gene: TRBJ2-3
clone size: .
CDR3 protein: CASSDLWGALEEPDTQYF
CDR3 DNA: TGCGCCAGCAGTGATCTTTGGGGAGCCCTGGAGGAACCAGATACGCAGTATTTT

D gene: .
V gene: TRBV7-2
CDR3 length: 12
J gene: TRBJ2-7
clone size: .
CDR3 protein: CASSSFRYEQYF
CDR3 DNA: TGTGCCAGCAGCTCCTTCAGGTACGAGCAGTACTTC

D gene: TRBD1
V gene: TRBV28
CDR3 length: 22
J gene: TRBJ2-7
clone size: once
CDR3 protein: CASSLPLRQGYGGLGVSYEQYF
CDR3 DNA: TGTGCCAGCAGTTTACCCCTGAGACAGGGGTACGGTGGATTGGGGGTGTCCTACGAGCAGTACTTC

D gene: TRBD1
V gene: TRBV28
CDR3 length: 15
J gene: TRBJ1-4
clone size: .
CDR3 protein: CASRPRGQGDEKLFF
CDR3 DNA: TGTGCCAGCCGACCTCGAGGACAGGGGGATGAAAAACTGTTTTTT

D gene: TRBD2
V gene: TRBV5-6
CDR3 length: 18
J gene: TRBJ2-3
clone size: .
CDR3 protein: CASGREREKFMFTDTQYF
CDR3 DNA: TGTGCCAGCGGTCGGGAGCGGGAGAAGTTTATGTTCACAGATACGCAGTATTTT

D gene: .
V gene: TRBV10-3
CDR3 length: 13
J gene: TRBJ1-4
clone size: once
CDR3 protein: CAISENRDEKLFF
CDR3 DNA: TGTGCCATCAGTGAGAACAGGGATGAAAAACTGTTTTTT

D gene: .
V gene: TRBV19
CDR3 length: 13
J gene: TRBJ2-5
clone size: .
CDR3 protein: CASRGRKTETQYF
CDR3 DNA: TGTGCCAGTAGGGGCCGGAAAACAGAGACCCAGTACTTC

D gene: TRBD2
V gene: TRBV7-9
CDR3 length: 14
J gene: TRBJ2-3
clone size: .
CDR3 protein: CASSEGTSGMVQYF
CDR3 DNA: TGTGCCAGCAGCGAGGGGACTAGCGGGATGGTGCAGTATTTT

D gene: .
V gene: TRBV15
CDR3 length: 15
J gene: TRBJ1-3
clone size: few
CDR3 protein: CATSRGGGAGNTIYF
CDR3 DNA: TGTGCCACCAGCAGAGGGGGGGGCGCTGGAAACACCATATATTTT

D gene: TRBD2
V gene: TRBV4-1
CDR3 length: 17
J gene: TRBJ2-2
clone size: few
CDR3 protein: CASSQKAGGRYTGELFF
CDR3 DNA: TGCGCCAGCAGCCAAAAAGCGGGGGGGCGGTACACCGGGGAGCTGTTTTTT

D gene: .
V gene: TRBV5-8
CDR3 length: 14
J gene: TRBJ2-7
clone size: .
CDR3 protein: CASSLLGRGYEQYF
CDR3 DNA: TGTGCCAGCAGCTTGTTGGGCAGGGGCTACGAGCAGTACTTC

D gene: TRBD1
V gene: TRBV28
CDR3 length: 16
J gene: TRBJ1-5
clone size: once
CDR3 protein: CASSQGTGFNGQPQHF
CDR3 DNA: TGTGCCAGCAGCCAAGGGACAGGCTTCAATGGTCAGCCCCAGCATTTT

D gene: .
V gene: TRBV14
CDR3 length: 15
J gene: TRBJ2-7
clone size: few
CDR3 protein: CASSHPGLTWGEQYF
CDR3 DNA: TGTGCCAGCAGCCACCCAGGACTCACGTGGGGCGAGCAGTACTTC

D gene: .
V gene: TRBV10-3
CDR3 length: 14
J gene: TRBJ1-2
clone size: .
CDR3 protein: CAISGQLANYGYTF
CDR3 DNA: TGTGCCATCAGTGGGCAGTTGGCTAACTATGGCTACACCTTC